This paragraph covers one T cell receptor beta chain sequence. Its antigen is not identified. The sample originates from a study of T cells in localized non-small cell lung cancer. Study outcomes and limitations: Uninvolved adjacent lung had higher T cell clonality than tumor and all other tissues. Only one tumor region was sequenced, so heterogeneity remains possible. Higher blood T cell density went with longer overall survival.

The repertoire was sequenced with immunoSEQ multiplex PCR; TCRdb's copy has only in-frame clones and lacks some. This table has tens of thousands of clones, 70% to 90% appearing once. Sequences were derived from peripheral blood, sampled before any cancer treatment. The TCR originated in a man aged 40-75 years with stage I squamous cell lung carcinoma.

As DNA, the CDR3 is TGCGCCAGCAGCCAAGATGTAGGACCCTACGAGCAGTACTTC. It codes for CASSQDVGPYEQYF. The chain joins TRBV4-3 to TRBJ2-7; D is ambiguous. With 0 bases removed from V and 2 bases from J, the gap between germline ends came to 8 bases. Germline CDR1 and CDR2: LGHNA and YSLEER. The CDR3 runs to 14 residues.